A selection of T cell receptor beta chains follows, all from one sample in a study of CD8+ T cells in alopecia areata. Clones were read by immunoSEQ multiplex PCR, and TCRdb kept only the in-frame ones, dropping some. The sample lists some 100,000 clones, around 58% occurring once. This material consisted of CD8+ T cells sorted from blood, taken at week 4, from a patient treated with tofacitinib. These receptors were obtained from a human donor with alopecia areata. CDR3s include the opening cysteine and the closing phenylalanine or tryptophan. D genes are given only for firm matches. A row's size may be missing; if present it is once, few, many or a size class.

DNA: TGTGCCAGCAGTTTATCAGTCGAGAATGAGCAGTTCTTC
CDR3: CASSLSVENEQFF
size: NA
length: 13
V: TRBV27
D: NA
J: TRBJ2-1

DNA: TGTGCCAGCAGCTCAATCCCTCGACTAGCGGAAGAGACCCAGTACTTC
CDR3: CASSSIPRLAEETQYF
size: NA
length: 16
V: TRBV11-2
D: TRBD2
J: TRBJ2-5

DNA: TGCAGCGTTGAGTCAGACTTATACCTTGAAGCTTTCTTT
CDR3: CSVESDLYLEAFF
size: NA
length: 13
V: TRBV29-1
D: NA
J: TRBJ1-1

DNA: TGTGCCTGGGGGAAGGGACAGGGTCACTATGGCTACACCTTC
CDR3: CAWGKGQGHYGYTF
size: few
length: 14
V: TRBV30
D: TRBD1
J: TRBJ1-2

DNA: TGTGCCAGCAGCGTAGCTTTAGGGGTTACCTACGAGCAGTACTTC
CDR3: CASSVALGVTYEQYF
size: large
length: 15
V: TRBV9
D: NA
J: TRBJ2-7

DNA: TGCAGCGTTGGAACAGGTAGCTCCTACAATGAGCAGTTCTTC
CDR3: CSVGTGSSYNEQFF
size: NA
length: 14
V: TRBV29-1
D: NA
J: TRBJ2-1

DNA: TGCAGCGTTGAAAACGGGTTGACCACTGAAGCTTTCTTT
CDR3: CSVENGLTTEAFF
size: NA
length: 13
V: TRBV29-1
D: NA
J: TRBJ1-1

DNA: TGTGCCAGCAGCTTAGCGGGGAGCACAGATACGCAGTATTTT
CDR3: CASSLAGSTDTQYF
size: NA
length: 14
V: TRBV7-9
D: NA
J: TRBJ2-3

DNA: TGCAGCGTTGAAGTTGAGACCCAGTACTTC
CDR3: CSVEVETQYF
size: few
length: 10
V: TRBV29-1
D: NA
J: TRBJ2-5

DNA: TGCAGCGTTGAACCGGGGGGGTCGTACGAGCAGTACTTC
CDR3: CSVEPGGSYEQYF
size: NA
length: 13
V: TRBV29-1
D: TRBD2
J: TRBJ2-7

DNA: TGCGCCAGCAGAGGGACGTCTGCCTACGAGCAGTACTTC
CDR3: CASRGTSAYEQYF
size: NA
length: 13
V: TRBV5-1
D: NA
J: TRBJ2-7

DNA: TGTGCCAGCAGCTTAGCGTGGCAGGGGAGCACTGAAGCTTTCTTT
CDR3: CASSLAWQGSTEAFF
size: NA
length: 15
V: TRBV7-8
D: NA
J: TRBJ1-1

DNA: TGTGCCAGCAGTTACTCGAAGGGTCAGCCCCAGCATTTT
CDR3: CASSYSKGQPQHF
size: once
length: 13
V: TRBV6-5
D: NA
J: TRBJ1-5

DNA: TGTGCCAGCAGTTTATCAGGGGTTTGGGAGACCCAGTACTTC
CDR3: CASSLSGVWETQYF
size: NA
length: 14
V: TRBV28
D: NA
J: TRBJ2-5

DNA: TGTGCCAGCAGTGGGCCGGGAGGGGGATCACCCCTCCACTTT
CDR3: CASSGPGGGSPLHF
size: NA
length: 14
V: TRBV27
D: NA
J: TRBJ1-6

DNA: TGTGCCAGCAGCACCGGATTCTCCTACGAGCAGTACTTC
CDR3: CASSTGFSYEQYF
size: many
length: 13
V: TRBV7-2
D: NA
J: TRBJ2-7

DNA: TGTGCCAGCAGCCCCTCCGGGGACACTGAAGCTTTCTTT
CDR3: CASSPSGDTEAFF
size: NA
length: 13
V: TRBV7-9
D: NA
J: TRBJ1-1

DNA: TGCAGCGCCGGGACGGAAAGCTCCTACGAGCAGTACTTC
CDR3: CSAGTESSYEQYF
size: few
length: 13
V: TRBV29-1
D: NA
J: TRBJ2-7

DNA: TGCGCCAGCAGCTTGTCAACTAGCGGGGGCTCATGGGATACGCAGTATTTT
CDR3: CASSLSTSGGSWDTQYF
size: NA
length: 17
V: TRBV5-1
D: TRBD2
J: TRBJ2-3

DNA: TGCAGCGTTATTGGACAGGGGGACAGTTCACCCCTCCACTTT
CDR3: CSVIGQGDSSPLHF
size: few
length: 14
V: TRBV29-1
D: TRBD1
J: TRBJ1-6

DNA: TGTGCCAGCAGTGCGAATACGCAGTATTTT
CDR3: CASSANTQYF
size: NA
length: 10
V: TRBV25-1
D: NA
J: TRBJ2-3

DNA: TGTGCCTGGACGACAGGGGGCCCGGAAGCTTTCTTT
CDR3: CAWTTGGPEAFF
size: NA
length: 12
V: TRBV30
D: TRBD1
J: TRBJ1-1

DNA: TGTGCCAGCAGCATCGGGACTGCCGGGGAGCTGTTTTTT
CDR3: CASSIGTAGELFF
size: NA
length: 13
V: TRBV6-5
D: NA
J: TRBJ2-2

DNA: TGTGCCAGCAGTTTCTCGCTAGCGGGTTACAATGAGCAGTTCTTC
CDR3: CASSFSLAGYNEQFF
size: few
length: 15
V: TRBV27
D: TRBD2
J: TRBJ2-1

DNA: TGCAGCGTTGACCTCGGGACAGGTTTGTTCTACGAGCAGTACTTC
CDR3: CSVDLGTGLFYEQYF
size: NA
length: 15
V: TRBV29-1
D: TRBD1
J: TRBJ2-7

DNA: TGTGCCAGCATGGAGACGAACAGGGGGATCGCTTTCTTT
CDR3: CASMETNRGIAFF
size: NA
length: 13
V: TRBV13
D: TRBD1
J: TRBJ1-1

DNA: TGTGCCAGCAGCCACGGGGGGGTCTCAGCTTTCTTT
CDR3: CASSHGGVSAFF
size: once
length: 12
V: TRBV27
D: NA
J: TRBJ1-1

DNA: TGTGCCTACGGCTCGCGGGTACGCTATGGCTACACCTTC
CDR3: CAYGSRVRYGYTF
size: once
length: 13
V: TRBV30
D: NA
J: TRBJ1-2

DNA: TGTGCCAGCAGCTTGGGGTCGGGCTACTATGGCTACACCTTC
CDR3: CASSLGSGYYGYTF
size: few
length: 14
V: TRBV5-6
D: NA
J: TRBJ1-2

DNA: TGTGCCAGCAGTCCTTCGCCGGGACTAGGAGGCATTGAGCAGTTCTTC
CDR3: CASSPSPGLGGIEQFF
size: NA
length: 16
V: TRBV7-6
D: TRBD2
J: TRBJ2-1

DNA: TGCAGCGTTGTCGGTGGTCTACTTGGAAACACCATATATTTT
CDR3: CSVVGGLLGNTIYF
size: NA
length: 14
V: TRBV29-1
D: NA
J: TRBJ1-3

DNA: TGTGCCACCGGGAGCGCAGTTAATAGCAATCAGCCCCAGCATTTT
CDR3: CATGSAVNSNQPQHF
size: NA
length: 15
V: TRBV15
D: NA
J: TRBJ1-5

DNA: TGTGCCTGGAGTGTATGGACAACCAATGAGCAGTTCTTC
CDR3: CAWSVWTTNEQFF
size: NA
length: 13
V: TRBV30
D: NA
J: TRBJ2-1

DNA: TGCAGCGTTGAAGATATGGCCAGCCCTCTAGCCAAAAACATTCAGTACTTC
CDR3: CSVEDMASPLAKNIQYF
size: few
length: 17
V: TRBV29-1
D: NA
J: TRBJ2-4

DNA: TGTGCCAGCGCTACAGGGGAGGGCACAGATACGCAGTATTTT
CDR3: CASATGEGTDTQYF
size: NA
length: 14
V: TRBV27
D: NA
J: TRBJ2-3

DNA: TGCAGCGTCGAACTAGCGGGGATCGAAGAGACCCAGTACTTC
CDR3: CSVELAGIEETQYF
size: few
length: 14
V: TRBV29-1
D: TRBD2
J: TRBJ2-5

DNA: TGTGCCAGCACCCTCCTCCGGGACAGGGTGACCGGGGAGCTGTTTTTT
CDR3: CASTLLRDRVTGELFF
size: NA
length: 16
V: TRBV27
D: TRBD1
J: TRBJ2-2

DNA: TGCAGCGTCCTAGAGAGCGGGTACTCCTACGAGCAGTACTTC
CDR3: CSVLESGYSYEQYF
size: NA
length: 14
V: TRBV29-1
D: NA
J: TRBJ2-7

DNA: TGTGCCAGCAGTTTTGACCCAGAGACCCAGTACTTC
CDR3: CASSFDPETQYF
size: NA
length: 12
V: TRBV28
D: NA
J: TRBJ2-5

DNA: TGTGCCAGCAGCTCACAGGGGATCGCCTCTGGGGCCAACGTCCTGACTTTC
CDR3: CASSSQGIASGANVLTF
size: NA
length: 17
V: TRBV7-8
D: TRBD1
J: TRBJ2-6

DNA: TGTGCCAGCAGTGATCACGATTTCAATGAGCAGTTCTTC
CDR3: CASSDHDFNEQFF
size: NA
length: 13
V: TRBV2
D: NA
J: TRBJ2-1

DNA: TGCAGCGTTCCGGGGGCAGGGGGCCCTGAAGCTTTCTTT
CDR3: CSVPGAGGPEAFF
size: NA
length: 13
V: TRBV29-1
D: TRBD1
J: TRBJ1-1

DNA: TGTGCCAGCAGCTCGAACTCTGGGGCCAACGTCCTGACTTTC
CDR3: CASSSNSGANVLTF
size: NA
length: 14
V: TRBV27
D: NA
J: TRBJ2-6

DNA: TGTGCCTGGAATCTCGTACTCTCCTACGAGCAGTACTTC
CDR3: CAWNLVLSYEQYF
size: NA
length: 13
V: TRBV30
D: NA
J: TRBJ2-7

DNA: TGCGCCAGCAGCTCGGGACAGCTTTCGGGGAATGAGCAGTTCTTC
CDR3: CASSSGQLSGNEQFF
size: few
length: 15
V: TRBV4-1
D: TRBD1
J: TRBJ2-1

DNA: TGTGCCAGCAGCCCCGGGACACCGGATCAGCCCCAGCATTTT
CDR3: CASSPGTPDQPQHF
size: NA
length: 14
V: TRBV9
D: NA
J: TRBJ1-5

DNA: TGTGCCTGGAGTATTACAGAGAACACTGAAGCTTTCTTT
CDR3: CAWSITENTEAFF
size: few
length: 13
V: TRBV30
D: NA
J: TRBJ1-1

DNA: TGTGCCTGGAGTCTAGGACTAGCCGGGCAGTTCTTC
CDR3: CAWSLGLAGQFF
size: NA
length: 12
V: TRBV30
D: TRBD2
J: TRBJ2-1

DNA: TGCGCCAGCAGCTTGGCGACGGATAGCTCCTACGAGCAGTACTTC
CDR3: CASSLATDSSYEQYF
size: NA
length: 15
V: TRBV5-1
D: NA
J: TRBJ2-7

DNA: TGTGCCAGCCCCAGGAACACTGAAGCTTTCTTT
CDR3: CASPRNTEAFF
size: once
length: 11
V: TRBV11-2
D: NA
J: TRBJ1-1

DNA: TGTGCCAGCAGCCCCTCGACAGGGGGTGACACTGAAGCTTTCTTT
CDR3: CASSPSTGGDTEAFF
size: NA
length: 15
V: TRBV7-9
D: TRBD1
J: TRBJ1-1

DNA: TGTGCCTGGAGTGCTGGTGGCGAGACCCAGTACTTC
CDR3: CAWSAGGETQYF
size: NA
length: 12
V: TRBV30
D: NA
J: TRBJ2-5

DNA: TGTGCCTGGAGACGAGGGGATGGCGGCTACACCTTC
CDR3: CAWRRGDGGYTF
size: NA
length: 12
V: TRBV30
D: NA
J: TRBJ1-2